A single T cell receptor beta chain is shown here with its context. A single base separates this from a much larger clone, so it may be a read error. This sample is drawn from a study of kidney transplant recipient with SARS-CoV-2 infection. TCRdb recomputed calls from the reads with MiXCR, one row per CDR3 protein. The sample gives roughly 250,000 distinct CDR3 sequences, 25% to 30% of which show up once; roughly 7% is in the top ten. The CDR3 spans 17 residues. Germline assignment: CDR1 SSHAT and CDR2 FNYEAQ (reference sequence). Sample: a blood sample, taken at baseline and around day 120 from a kidney transplant recipient. The receptor was derived from a male patient aged 25-45 years who had COVID-19 and was a kidney transplant recipient. Some T cells may be provided by the graft donor. This rearrangement joins TRBV7-7 to TRBJ1-2; D not certain. The CDR3 DNA is TGTGCCAGCAGCTGGCGCGATAAGTGCCGAAAGACCTATGACTACACCTTC. Protein product: CASSWRDKCRKTYDYTF.